This TCR beta chain came from a study of T cell repertoires in cytomegalovirus infection. On the study more broadly: Public TCR beta signature analysis indicated the presence of both CMV infection and matching HLA type. Study observations and caveats: The study found HLA-C-restricted CMV-specific TCR beta clonotypes dominating the ex vivo response. Based on cumulative public TCR beta family frequency, carriers of CMV plus the relevant HLA were identified.

This clonotype was seen ten or more times. The antigen is unknown. TCRdb called the reads again in MiXCR, with one record for every CDR3 protein. The data hold some 300,000 distinct CDR3 sequences, with approximately 10% observed a single time. With 0 bases removed from V and 1 base from J, the gap between germline ends came to 4 bases. From germline, CDR1 is MGHRA and CDR2 YSYEKL. CDR3 length: 14 amino acids. Sequencing used PBMCs. The chain uses TRBV4-1 and TRBJ1-5; D gene uncertain. The clonotype comes from a human donor in good health (CMV status not recorded). Some clones in this sample may be carry-over from other donors' samples. CDR3 loop: CASSQEPSNQPQHF. CDR3 sequence (DNA): TGCGCCAGCAGCCAAGAGCCGAGCAATCAGCCCCAGCATTTT.